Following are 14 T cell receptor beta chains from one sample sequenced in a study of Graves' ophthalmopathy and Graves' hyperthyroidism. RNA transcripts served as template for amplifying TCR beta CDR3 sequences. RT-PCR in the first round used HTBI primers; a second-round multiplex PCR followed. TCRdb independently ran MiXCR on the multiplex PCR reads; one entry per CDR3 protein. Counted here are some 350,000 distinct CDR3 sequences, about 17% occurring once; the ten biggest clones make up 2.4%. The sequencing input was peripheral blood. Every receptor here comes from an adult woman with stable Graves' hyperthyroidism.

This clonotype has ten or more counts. CDR3 region: CASSLAGGERRRETQYF. The CDR3 coding sequence is TGTGCCAGCAGCTTAGCAGGGGGCGAACGACGGCGAGAGACCCAGTACTTC. This chain connects TRBV11-3 to TRBJ2-5; 8 nucleotides match TRBD1. V gave up 1 base and J gave up 4 bases; unmatched junction bases: 11. The CDR3 covers 17 residues. CDR1 SGHNT and CDR2 YENEEA come from the germline V gene.

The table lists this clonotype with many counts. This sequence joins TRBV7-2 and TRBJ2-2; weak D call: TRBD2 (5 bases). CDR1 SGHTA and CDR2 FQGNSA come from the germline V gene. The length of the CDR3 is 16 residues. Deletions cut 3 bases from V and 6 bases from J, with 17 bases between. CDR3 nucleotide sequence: TGTGCCAGCAGCTTCTCCTCGGCTAGCCCATCCGGGGAGCTGTTTTTT. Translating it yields CASSFSSASPSGELFF.

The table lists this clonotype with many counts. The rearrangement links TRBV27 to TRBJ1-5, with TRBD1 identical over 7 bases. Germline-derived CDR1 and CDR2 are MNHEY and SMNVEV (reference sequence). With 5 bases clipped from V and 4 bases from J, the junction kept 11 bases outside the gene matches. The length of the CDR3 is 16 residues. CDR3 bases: TGTGCCAGCAGTACCCACAGGGGACCTCCAAATCAGCCCCAGCATTTT. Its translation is CASSTHRGPPNQPQHF.

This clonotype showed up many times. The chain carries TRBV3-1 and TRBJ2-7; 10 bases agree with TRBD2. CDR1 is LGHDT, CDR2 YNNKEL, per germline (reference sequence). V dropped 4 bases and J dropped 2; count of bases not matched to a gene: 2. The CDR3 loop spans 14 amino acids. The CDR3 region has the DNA TGTGCCAGCAGCCCGAGCGGGAGGGCCTACGAGCAGTACTTC. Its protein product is CASSPSGRAYEQYF.

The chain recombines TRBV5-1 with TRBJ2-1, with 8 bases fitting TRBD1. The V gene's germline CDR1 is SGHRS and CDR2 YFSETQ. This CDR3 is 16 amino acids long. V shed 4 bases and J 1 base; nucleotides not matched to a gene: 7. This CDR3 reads CASSQADRVSYNEQFF. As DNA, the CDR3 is TGCGCCAGCAGCCAAGCGGACAGGGTGTCCTACAATGAGCAGTTCTTC.

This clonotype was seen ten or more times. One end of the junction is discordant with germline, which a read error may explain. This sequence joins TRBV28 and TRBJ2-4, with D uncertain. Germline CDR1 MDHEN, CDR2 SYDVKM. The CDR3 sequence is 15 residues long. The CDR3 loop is CASMSRVLAKNIKYF. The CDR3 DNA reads TGTGCCAGCATGTCTCGCGTCTTAGCCAAAAACATTAAGTACTTC.

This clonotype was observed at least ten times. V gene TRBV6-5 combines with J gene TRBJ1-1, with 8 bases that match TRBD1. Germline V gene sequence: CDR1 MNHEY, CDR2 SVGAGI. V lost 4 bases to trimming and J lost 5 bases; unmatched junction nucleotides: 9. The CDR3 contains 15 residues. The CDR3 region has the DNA TGTGCCAGCAGTTCCTTGGACAGGGTGTTGACTGAAGCTTTCTTT. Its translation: CASSSLDRVLTEAFF.

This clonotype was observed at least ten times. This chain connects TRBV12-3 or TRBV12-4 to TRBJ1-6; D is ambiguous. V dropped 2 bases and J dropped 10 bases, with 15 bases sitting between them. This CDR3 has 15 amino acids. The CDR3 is CASSLSKDVSSPLHF. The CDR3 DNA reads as TGTGCCAGCAGTTTAAGCAAAGACGTATCATCACCCCTCCACTTT.

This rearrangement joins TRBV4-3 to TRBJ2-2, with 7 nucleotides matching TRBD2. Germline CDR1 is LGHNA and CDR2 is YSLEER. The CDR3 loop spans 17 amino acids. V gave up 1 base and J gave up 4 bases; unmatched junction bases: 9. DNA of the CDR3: TGCGCCAGCAGCCAAGTCTGGAGCGGGATCAGCACCGGGGAGCTGTTTTTT. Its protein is CASSQVWSGISTGELFF.

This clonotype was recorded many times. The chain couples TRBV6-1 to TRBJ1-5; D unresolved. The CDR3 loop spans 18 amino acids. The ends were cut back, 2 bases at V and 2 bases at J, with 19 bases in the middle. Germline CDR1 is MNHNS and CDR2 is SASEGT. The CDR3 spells CASSESIRGGQGNQPQHF. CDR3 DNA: TGTGCCAGCAGTGAATCAATACGGGGAGGGCAGGGCAATCAGCCCCAGCATTTT.

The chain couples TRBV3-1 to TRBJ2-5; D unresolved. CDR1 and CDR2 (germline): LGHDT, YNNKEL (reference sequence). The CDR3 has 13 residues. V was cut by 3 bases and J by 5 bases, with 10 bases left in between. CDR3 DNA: TGTGCCAGCAGCCACCGCTCGGATGAGACCCAGTACTTC. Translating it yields CASSHRSDETQYF.

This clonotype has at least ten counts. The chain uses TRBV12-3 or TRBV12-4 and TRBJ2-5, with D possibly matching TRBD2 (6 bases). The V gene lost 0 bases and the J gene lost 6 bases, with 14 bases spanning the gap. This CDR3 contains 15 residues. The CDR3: CASSLARAGWKTQYF. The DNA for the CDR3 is TGTGCCAGCAGTTTAGCACGGGCGGGATGGAAGACCCAGTACTTC.

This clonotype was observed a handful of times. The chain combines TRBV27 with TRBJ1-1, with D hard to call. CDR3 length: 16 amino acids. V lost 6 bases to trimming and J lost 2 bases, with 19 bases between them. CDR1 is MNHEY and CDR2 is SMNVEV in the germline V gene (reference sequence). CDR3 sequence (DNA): TGTGCCAGCAGGCGTTGGGAGGGAGGTTCAAACACTGAAGCTTTCTTT. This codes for CASRRWEGGSNTEAFF.

Here the CDR3 DNA reads TGTGCCAGTAGTATAGAGGGACTAGCGGGAGGGCGAGGAGAGACCCAGTACTTC. It specifies CASSIEGLAGGRGETQYF. This sequence joins TRBV19 and TRBJ2-5, with 16 bases that match TRBD2. Germline CDR1 is LNHDA and CDR2 is SQIVND (reference sequence). V lost 0 bases and J lost 4; bases outside the gene matches: 5. This CDR3 is 18 amino acids long.